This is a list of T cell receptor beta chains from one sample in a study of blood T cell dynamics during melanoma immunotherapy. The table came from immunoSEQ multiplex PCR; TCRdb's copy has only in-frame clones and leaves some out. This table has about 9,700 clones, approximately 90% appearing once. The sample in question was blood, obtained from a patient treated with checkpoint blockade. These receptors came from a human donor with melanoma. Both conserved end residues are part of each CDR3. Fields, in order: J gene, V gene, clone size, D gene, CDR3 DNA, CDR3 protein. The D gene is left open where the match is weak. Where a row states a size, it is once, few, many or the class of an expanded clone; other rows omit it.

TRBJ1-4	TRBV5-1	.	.	TGCGCCAGCAGCTTGTCTCCTAAGTCAACTAATGAAAAACTGTTTTTT	CASSLSPKSTNEKLFF
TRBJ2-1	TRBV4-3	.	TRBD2	TGCGCCAGCAGCCAAGCTCGTTCGGGAGGGGAGCAGTTCTTC	CASSQARSGGEQFF
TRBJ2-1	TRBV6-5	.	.	TGTGCCAGCAATTATTGGCAGGGAAATGAGCAGTTCTTC	CASNYWQGNEQFF
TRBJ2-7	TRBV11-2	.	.	TGTGCCAGCAGCTTAGGAACCGGTCGCGAGCAGTACTTC	CASSLGTGREQYF
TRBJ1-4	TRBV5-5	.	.	TGTGCCAGCAGCGGGAGGCTTGCAACTAATGAAAAACTGTTTTTT	CASSGRLATNEKLFF
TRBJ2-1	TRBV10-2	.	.	TGCGCCAGCAAACGATTAACAACCTACAATGAGCAGTTCTTC	CASKRLTTYNEQFF
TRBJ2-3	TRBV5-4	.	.	TGTGCCAGCAGCTCGGGACAAGATACGCAGTATTTT	CASSSGQDTQYF
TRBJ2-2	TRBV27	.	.	TGTGCCAGCAGGCCTTCGGGAATCGGGGAGCTGTTTTTT	CASRPSGIGELFF
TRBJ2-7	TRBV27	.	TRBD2	TGTGCCAGCAGTTTATTTGGCGGGAGGGCCTCCGAGCAGTACTTC	CASSLFGGRASEQYF
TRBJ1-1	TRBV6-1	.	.	TGTGCCAGCAGAGAAGGAACTGAAGCTTTCTTT	CASREGTEAFF
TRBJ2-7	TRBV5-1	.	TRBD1	TGCGCCAGCAGCTCGACAGGGGGCGGTGAGCAGTACTTC	CASSSTGGGEQYF
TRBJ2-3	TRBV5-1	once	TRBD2	TGCGCCAGCAGCTTGGGGTCTAGCGGATTCACAGATACGCAGTATTTT	CASSLGSSGFTDTQYF
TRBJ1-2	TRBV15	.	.	TGTGCCACCAGCAGAGATCAGGGACGCAAAAGTGGCTATGGCTACACCTTC	CATSRDQGRKSGYGYTF
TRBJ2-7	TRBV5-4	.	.	TGTGCCAGCAGCTTGAACAACAACTACGAGCAGTACTTC	CASSLNNNYEQYF
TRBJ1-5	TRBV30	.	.	TGTGCCTGGAGTGTTAGTTCTAAGGGGCTGGTTAACAATCAGCCCCAGCATTTT	CAWSVSSKGLVNNQPQHF
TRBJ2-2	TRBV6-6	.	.	TGTGCCACCTTGAGGGCCGAGGGGACCGGGGAGCTGTTTTTT	CATLRAEGTGELFF
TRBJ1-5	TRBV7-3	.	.	TGTGCCAGCAGCTTAGATCAGGGATGGTATAGCAATCAGCCCCAGCATTTT	CASSLDQGWYSNQPQHF
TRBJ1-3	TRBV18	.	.	TGTGCCAGCTCGCACGACCAGGGAAACACCATATATTTT	CASSHDQGNTIYF
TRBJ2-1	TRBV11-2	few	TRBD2	TGTGCCAGCAGCCCAGTGTTCGGATTAGCGGGAGACCCTGAGCAGTTCTTC	CASSPVFGLAGDPEQFF
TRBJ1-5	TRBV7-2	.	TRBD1	TGTGCCAGCAGCTTAGGCGGGACAGCCAATCAGCCCCAGCATTTT	CASSLGGTANQPQHF
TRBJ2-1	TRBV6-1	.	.	TGTGCCAGCAGTGAAGCTATCAGCGAGCAGTTCTTC	CASSEAISEQFF
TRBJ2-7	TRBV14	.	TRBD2	TGTGCCAGCAGCTCGGGACTATCCACCGAGCAGTACTTC	CASSSGLSTEQYF
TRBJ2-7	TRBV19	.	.	TGTGCCAGTAGTATAGACGGGGGCTCCTACGAGCAGTACTTC	CASSIDGGSYEQYF
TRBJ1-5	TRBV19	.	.	TGTGCCAGTAGTTGGGGGCCTCTAAGCAATCAGCCCCAGCATTTT	CASSWGPLSNQPQHF
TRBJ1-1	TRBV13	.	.	TGTGCCAGCAGCTTAGTTCGCAAGAACACTGAAGCTTTCTTT	CASSLVRKNTEAFF
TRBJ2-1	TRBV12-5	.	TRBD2	TGTGCTAGTGGTCTAAAGTCTAGCGGGAGGAGCTCCTACAATGAGCAGTTCTTC	CASGLKSSGRSSYNEQFF
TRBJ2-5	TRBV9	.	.	TGTGCCAGCAGCGCGTCTGGGCAAGAGACCCAGTACTTC	CASSASGQETQYF
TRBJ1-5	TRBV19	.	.	TGTGCCAGCACAGACTATAGCAATCAGCCCCAGCATTTT	CASTDYSNQPQHF
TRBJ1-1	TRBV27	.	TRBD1	TGTGCCAGCAGTCTCAATCTACCGGGACAGGGTGGTGGTGAAGCTTTCTTT	CASSLNLPGQGGGEAFF
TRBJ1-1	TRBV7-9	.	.	TGTGCCAGCAGCCCCCGTTCAGTGAGGGAAGCTTTCTTT	CASSPRSVREAFF
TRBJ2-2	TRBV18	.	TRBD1	TGTGCCAGCTCACCACCCCCGACAGGGGGCATCGCCGGGGAGCTGTTTTTT	CASSPPPTGGIAGELFF
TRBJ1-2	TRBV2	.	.	TGTGCCAGCAACGGTCGGGGGGCAGGGGGCTACACCTTC	CASNGRGAGGYTF
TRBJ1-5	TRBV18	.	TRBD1	TGTGCCAGCGCAGGGGGGCCAGGGGATCAGCCCCAGCATTTT	CASAGGPGDQPQHF
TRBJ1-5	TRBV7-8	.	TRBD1	TGTGCCAGCAGCCCAGACCGGGGACAGTACCAGCCCCAGCATTTT	CASSPDRGQYQPQHF
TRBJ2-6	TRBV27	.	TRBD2	TGTGCCAGCAGTCCTCTAGCGGTAGCCAGCTCTGGGGCCAACGTCCTGACTTTC	CASSPLAVASSGANVLTF